This TCR beta chain was profiled in a study of sequential checkpoint blockade in melanoma. This clone was counted between two and nine times. Sequencing used immunoSEQ multiplex PCR; TCRdb keeps in-frame clones, though not all of them. The data contain about 13,000 clones, around a fifth of them singletons. Germline CDR1 MNHGY, CDR2 SAAAGT. CDR3 length: 12 amino acids. Trimming removed 2 bases at V and 4 bases at J, with 6 bases between. The treatment here: randomized to nivolumab then ipilimumab (arm A) or the reverse (arm B). The rearrangement links TRBV6-8 to TRBJ2-7; D is unresolved. The source is a human donor with melanoma. Source: tumor tissue (inferred from file names), taken from a patient given nivolumab and ipilimumab in sequence. CDR3 in amino acids: CASSYRVYEQYF. The CDR3 DNA is TGTGCCAGCAGTTACAGGGTTTACGAGCAGTACTTC.